The present T cell receptor (beta chain) was sequenced within a study of blood T cell repertoires in COVID-19. Study background: The samples span acute and convalescent COVID-19 from the United States, Italy and Spain.

V was clipped by 6 bases and J by 4 bases, with 9 bases between them. The CDR3 extends over 12 amino acids. Germline CDR1 and CDR2: SNHLY and FYNNEI. Original methodology: Estimation of nucleated cell counts relied on the amplification of reference gene primers. Profiled with immunoSEQ multiplex PCR; TCRdb holds only in-frame clones, not every one. V and J calls and clone size are copied from that table; D and trimming were computed from the DNA. The sample comprises tens of thousands of clones, roughly 83% of which are singletons, and 2.5% to 3% rests with the top ten. With regard to this clone: Other DNA sequences within the sample encode an identical CDR3.

The source is an elderly man with active or convalescent COVID-19. Sequenced material: peripheral blood. The gene calls are TRBV2 and TRBJ2-5; D perhaps matches TRBD1 (5 bases). CDR3 DNA sequence: TGTGCCAGCAGGGGGCAGGGAGAGACCCAGTACTTC. It translates to CASRGQGETQYF.